This T cell receptor (beta chain) originates from a study of T cell changes during pregnancy in multiple sclerosis. TCRdb's copy holds only in-frame clones and misses some; the assay was immunoSEQ multiplex PCR. The sample shows about 70,000 clones, around 92% of them seen only once. The CDR3 runs 14 residues. Trimming cost V 3 bases and J 7 bases, with 12 bases left between them. Germline V lookup: CDR1 SGHAT, CDR2 FQNNGV. J is TRBJ2-2 and V is TRBV11-2; D is ambiguous. The sequenced sample was peripheral blood, obtained in the first trimester of pregnancy. The origin of this receptor is a female donor with multiple sclerosis, enrolled in a pregnancy study. Here the CDR3 reads CASSLQEFGGELFF. CDR3 in DNA: TGTGCCAGCAGCTTGCAAGAGTTTGGCGGGGAGCTGTTTTTT.